A single sample gave rise to the 5 T cell receptor beta chains below, sequenced in a study of cytomegalovirus exposure and HLA in healthy donors. The PCR employed 60 Vbeta primers together with 13 Jbeta primers. The method was immunoSEQ multiplex PCR; TCRdb's version includes in-frame clones alone and lacks a portion of them. The repertoire has over 150,000 clones, roughly 80% of them found once; the top ten carry about 2.4%. The sample consisted of PBMCs. The receptors were gathered from a male donor in good health and CMV-seronegative.

V is TRBV28 and J is TRBJ1-1, with a possible D match to TRBD1 (6 bases). Trimming took off 7 bases at V and 0 bases at J, with 12 bases between the two ends. CDR3 length equals 14 residues. Looked up from germline, CDR1 is MDHEN and CDR2 is SYDVKM. The CDR3 DNA is TGTGCCAGCATAGGACAGATCATGAACACTGAAGCTTTCTTT. Protein sequence: CASIGQIMNTEAFF.

This clone has just one count. J is TRBJ1-2 and V is TRBV7-6; unclear D gene. The CDR3 loop spans 13 amino acids. The germline V and J ends were trimmed by 5 bases and 2 bases, with 9 bases remaining between them. Germline V gene lookup returns CDR1 SGHVS and CDR2 FNYEAQ. The CDR3: CASSPWANYGYTF. The DNA for the CDR3 is TGTGCCAGCAGCCCCTGGGCCAACTATGGCTACACCTTC.

The V call is TRBV5-4, the J call TRBJ1-1; D might be TRBD1 (5 bases). The ends were cut back, 4 bases at V and 1 base at J, with 11 bases in the middle. The CDR3 length is 14 residues. Germline CDR1 reads SGHNT; CDR2 reads YYREEE (reference sequence). This CDR3 is CASSRPDRNTEAFF. Here the CDR3 DNA reads TGTGCCAGCAGCCGTCCAGACAGGAACACTGAAGCTTTCTTT.

V usage is TRBV18 and J usage is TRBJ2-1; perhaps TRBD2 as D (5 bases). V was pared by 3 bases and J by 9 bases, with 9 bases between. The CDR3 is made up of 12 amino acids. Germline loops: CDR1 KGHSH, CDR2 LQKENI. The CDR3 bases are TGTGCCAGCTCACCCGAGGGTGGTGAGCAGTTCTTC. Its protein product is CASSPEGGEQFF.

The chain is built from TRBV6-1 and TRBJ2-1; TRBD2 matches 9 bases. The V segment lost 11 bases and the J segment 0 bases; nucleotides outside the gene matches: 5. This CDR3 has 14 amino acids. CDR1 is MNHNS, CDR2 SASEGT, per germline. This chain's CDR3 is CAALAGGSYNEQFF. CDR3 DNA: TGTGCCGCACTAGCGGGTGGCTCCTACAATGAGCAGTTCTTC.